This T cell receptor beta chain was sequenced in a study of blood T cell repertoires in COVID-19. The CDR3 sequence is 15 residues long. The junction had 7 bases not matched to a gene; V was cut back by 2 bases and J by 5 bases. Germline CDR1 reads LNHDA; CDR2 reads SQIVND (reference sequence). This table comes from immunoSEQ multiplex PCR, and its TCRdb copy is limited to in-frame clones, with some not included. The table shows about 120,000 clones, with roughly 83% occurring only once. The chain uses TRBV19 and TRBJ2-3, with 7 bases identical to TRBD2. The clonotype originates from a woman in her 70s with acute or convalescent COVID-19. Sequenced sample: peripheral blood. CDR3 sequence: CASSITSDYGDTQYF. CDR3 nucleotides: TGTGCCAGTAGTATAACTAGCGACTACGGAGATACGCAGTATTTT.